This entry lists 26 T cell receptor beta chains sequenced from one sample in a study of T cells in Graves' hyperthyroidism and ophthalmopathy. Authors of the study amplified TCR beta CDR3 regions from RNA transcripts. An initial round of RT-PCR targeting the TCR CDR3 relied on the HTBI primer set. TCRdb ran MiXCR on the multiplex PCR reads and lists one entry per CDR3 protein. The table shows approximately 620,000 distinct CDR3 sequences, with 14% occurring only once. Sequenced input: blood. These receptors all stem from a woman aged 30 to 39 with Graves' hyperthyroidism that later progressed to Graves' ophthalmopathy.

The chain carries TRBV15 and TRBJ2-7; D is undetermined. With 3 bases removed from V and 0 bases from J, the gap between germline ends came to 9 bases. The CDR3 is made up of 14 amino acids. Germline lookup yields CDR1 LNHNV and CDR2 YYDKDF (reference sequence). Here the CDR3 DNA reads TGTGCCACCAGCAGGGTGAGGAGCTCCTACGAGCAGTACTTC. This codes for CATSRVRSSYEQYF.

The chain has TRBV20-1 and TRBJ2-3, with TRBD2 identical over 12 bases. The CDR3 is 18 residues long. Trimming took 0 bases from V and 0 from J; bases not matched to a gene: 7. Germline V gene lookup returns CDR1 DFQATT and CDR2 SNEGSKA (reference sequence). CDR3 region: CSARDGGTSGLSTDTQYF. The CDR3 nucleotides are TGCAGTGCTAGAGATGGAGGGACTAGCGGGCTGAGCACAGATACGCAGTATTTT.

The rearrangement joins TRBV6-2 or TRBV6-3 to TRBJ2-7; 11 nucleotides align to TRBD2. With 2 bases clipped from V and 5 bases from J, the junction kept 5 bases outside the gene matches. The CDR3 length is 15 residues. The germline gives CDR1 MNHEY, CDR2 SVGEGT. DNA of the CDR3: TGTGCCAGCAGTTACCGATATAGCGGGAGGGACGAGCAGTACTTC. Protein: CASSYRYSGRDEQYF.

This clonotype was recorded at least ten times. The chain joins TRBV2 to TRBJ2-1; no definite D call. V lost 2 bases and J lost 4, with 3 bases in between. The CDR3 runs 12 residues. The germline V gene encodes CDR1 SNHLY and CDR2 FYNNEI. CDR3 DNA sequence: TGTGCCAGCAGTGAAAGTTACAATGAGCAGTTCTTC. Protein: CASSESYNEQFF.

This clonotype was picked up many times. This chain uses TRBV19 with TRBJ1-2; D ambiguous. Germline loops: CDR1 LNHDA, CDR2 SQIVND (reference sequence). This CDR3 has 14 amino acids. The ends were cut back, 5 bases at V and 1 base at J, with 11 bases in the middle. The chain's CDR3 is CASSAVDGNYGYTF. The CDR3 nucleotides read TGTGCCAGTAGTGCTGTCGACGGTAACTATGGCTACACCTTC.

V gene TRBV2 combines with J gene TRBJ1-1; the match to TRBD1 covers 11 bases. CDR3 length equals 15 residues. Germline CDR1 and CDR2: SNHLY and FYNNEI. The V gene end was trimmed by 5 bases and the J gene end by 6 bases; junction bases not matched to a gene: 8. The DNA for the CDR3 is TGTGCCAGCAGTACCGGGACAGGGGGGGATCCTGAAGCTTTCTTT. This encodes CASSTGTGGDPEAFF.

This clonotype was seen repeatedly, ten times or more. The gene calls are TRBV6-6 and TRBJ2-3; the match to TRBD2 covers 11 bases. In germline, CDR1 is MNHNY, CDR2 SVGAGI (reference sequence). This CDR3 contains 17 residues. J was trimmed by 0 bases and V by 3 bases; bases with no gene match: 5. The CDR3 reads CASSYTTSGVSTDTQYF. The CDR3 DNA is TGTGCCAGCAGTTATACGACTAGCGGGGTTAGCACAGATACGCAGTATTTT.

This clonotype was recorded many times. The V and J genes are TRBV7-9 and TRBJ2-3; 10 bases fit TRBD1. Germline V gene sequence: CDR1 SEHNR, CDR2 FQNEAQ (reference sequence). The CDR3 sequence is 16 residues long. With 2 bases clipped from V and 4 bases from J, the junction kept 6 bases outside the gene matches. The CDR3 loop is CASSLTGTGEADTQYF. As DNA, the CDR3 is TGTGCCAGCAGCTTAACCGGGACAGGGGAGGCAGATACGCAGTATTTT.

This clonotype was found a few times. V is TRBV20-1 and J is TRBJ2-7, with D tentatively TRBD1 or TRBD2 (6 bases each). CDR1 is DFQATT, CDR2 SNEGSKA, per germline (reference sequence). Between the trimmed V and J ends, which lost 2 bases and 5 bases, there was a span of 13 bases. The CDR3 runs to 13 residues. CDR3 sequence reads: CSARTEGEDEQYF. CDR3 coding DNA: TGCAGTGCTAGAACCGAGGGGGAGGACGAGCAGTACTTC.

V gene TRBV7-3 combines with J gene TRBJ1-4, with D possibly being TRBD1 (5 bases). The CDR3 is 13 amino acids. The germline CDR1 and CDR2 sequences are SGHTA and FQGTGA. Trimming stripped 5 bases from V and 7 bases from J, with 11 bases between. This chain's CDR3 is CASSGGVGEKLFF. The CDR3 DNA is TGTGCCAGCAGCGGGGGGGTTGGTGAAAAACTGTTTTTT.

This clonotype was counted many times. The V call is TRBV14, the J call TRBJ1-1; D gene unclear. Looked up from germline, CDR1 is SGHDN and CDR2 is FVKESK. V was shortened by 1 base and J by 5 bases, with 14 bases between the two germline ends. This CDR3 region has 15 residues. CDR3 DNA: TGTGCCAGCAGCCAAGTGGGCACGGGGAGAACTGAAGCTTTCTTT. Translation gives CASSQVGTGRTEAFF.

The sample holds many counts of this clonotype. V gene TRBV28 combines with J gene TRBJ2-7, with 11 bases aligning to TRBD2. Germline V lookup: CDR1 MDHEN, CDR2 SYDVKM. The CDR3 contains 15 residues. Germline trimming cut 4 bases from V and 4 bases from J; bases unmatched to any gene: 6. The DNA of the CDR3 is TGTGCCAGCAGTTCGGAAACTAGCGGGAGTTACGAGCAGTACTTC. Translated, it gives CASSSETSGSYEQYF.

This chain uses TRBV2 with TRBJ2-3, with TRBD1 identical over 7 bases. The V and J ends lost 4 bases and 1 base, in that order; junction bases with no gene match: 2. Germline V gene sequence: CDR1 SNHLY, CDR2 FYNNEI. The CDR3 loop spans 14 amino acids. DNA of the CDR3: TGTGCCAGCAGTGGCCAGGGGGGCACAGATACGCAGTATTTT. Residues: CASSGQGGTDTQYF.

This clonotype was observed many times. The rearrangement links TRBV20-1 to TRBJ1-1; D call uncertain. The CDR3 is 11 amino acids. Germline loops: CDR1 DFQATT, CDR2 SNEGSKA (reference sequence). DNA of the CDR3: TGCAGCCAACTCCCCCAGCTTCAAGCTTTCTTT. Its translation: CSQLPQLQAFF.

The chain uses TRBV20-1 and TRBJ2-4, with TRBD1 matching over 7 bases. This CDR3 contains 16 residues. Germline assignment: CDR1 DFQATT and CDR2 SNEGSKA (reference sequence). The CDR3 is CGIGTDEILAKNIQYF. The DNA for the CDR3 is TGCGGGATCGGGACAGATGAGATTCTAGCCAAAAACATTCAGTACTTC.

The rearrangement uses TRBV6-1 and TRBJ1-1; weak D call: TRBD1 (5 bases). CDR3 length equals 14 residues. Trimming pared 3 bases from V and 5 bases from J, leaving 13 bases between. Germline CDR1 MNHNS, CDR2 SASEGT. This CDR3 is CASSDPGRVTEAFF. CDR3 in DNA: TGTGCCAGCAGTGACCCGGGGCGGGTGACTGAAGCTTTCTTT.

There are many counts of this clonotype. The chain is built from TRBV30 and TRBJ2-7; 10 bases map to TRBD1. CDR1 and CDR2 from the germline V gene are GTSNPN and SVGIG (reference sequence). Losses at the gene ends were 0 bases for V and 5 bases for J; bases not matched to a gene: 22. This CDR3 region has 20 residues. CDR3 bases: TGTGCCTGGAGTGTAGGGACAGGGGCCGAGGGTATACATTTTCTCCACGAGCAGTACTTC. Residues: CAWSVGTGAEGIHFLHEQYF.

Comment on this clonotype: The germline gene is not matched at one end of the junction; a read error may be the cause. The CDR3 spells CSAIPTASYEQHF. Written as DNA, the CDR3 is TGCAGTGCTATCCCGACTGCATCCTACGAGCAGCACTTC. The chain couples TRBV20-1 to TRBJ2-7; D not resolved. The CDR3 is 13 residues long. Germline values: CDR1 DFQATT, CDR2 SNEGSKA (reference sequence).

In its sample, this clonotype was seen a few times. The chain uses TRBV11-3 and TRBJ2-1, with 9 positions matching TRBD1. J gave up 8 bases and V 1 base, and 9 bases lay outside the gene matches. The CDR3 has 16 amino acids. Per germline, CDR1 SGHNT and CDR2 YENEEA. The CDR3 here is CASSLGTGAGWYEQFF. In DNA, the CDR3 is TGTGCCAGCAGCTTAGGGACAGGGGCGGGATGGTATGAGCAGTTCTTC.

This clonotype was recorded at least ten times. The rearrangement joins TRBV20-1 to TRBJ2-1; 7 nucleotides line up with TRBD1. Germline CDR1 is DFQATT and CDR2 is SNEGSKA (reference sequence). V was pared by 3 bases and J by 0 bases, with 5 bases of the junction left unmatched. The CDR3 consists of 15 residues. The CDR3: CSASVGQASYNEQFF. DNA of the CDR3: TGCAGTGCTAGTGTTGGACAGGCCTCCTACAATGAGCAGTTCTTC.

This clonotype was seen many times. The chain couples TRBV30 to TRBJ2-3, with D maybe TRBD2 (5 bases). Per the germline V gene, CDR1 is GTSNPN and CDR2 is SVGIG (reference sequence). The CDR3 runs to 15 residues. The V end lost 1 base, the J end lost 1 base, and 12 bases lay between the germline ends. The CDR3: CAWSEVGVGTDTQYF. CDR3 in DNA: TGTGCCTGGAGTGAAGTGGGAGTAGGCACAGATACGCAGTATTTT. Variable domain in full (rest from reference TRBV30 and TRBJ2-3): SQTIHQWPATLVQPVGSPLSLECTVEGTSNPNLYWYRQAAGRGLQLLFYSVGIGQISSEVPQNLSASRPQDRQFILSSKKLLLSDSGFYLCAWSEVGVGTDTQYFGPGTRLTVL.

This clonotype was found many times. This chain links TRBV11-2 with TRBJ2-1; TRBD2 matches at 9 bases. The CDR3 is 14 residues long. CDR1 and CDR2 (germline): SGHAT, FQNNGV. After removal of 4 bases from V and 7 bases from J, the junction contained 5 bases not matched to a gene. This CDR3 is CASSSLAGRNEQFF. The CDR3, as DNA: TGTGCCAGCAGCTCCCTAGCGGGAAGGAATGAGCAGTTCTTC. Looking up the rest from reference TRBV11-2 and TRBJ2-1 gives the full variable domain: EAGVAQSPRYKIIEKRQSVAFWCNPISGHATLYWYQQILGQGPKLLIQFQNNGVVDDSQLPKDRFSAERLKGVDSTLKIQPAKLEDSAVYLCASSSLAGRNEQFFGPGTRLTVL.

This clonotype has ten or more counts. The chain's CDR3 is CASSWGNQPQHF. The CDR3 coding sequence is TGTGCCAGTTCGTGGGGCAATCAGCCCCAGCATTTT. This rearrangement joins TRBV7-9 to TRBJ1-5; D gene ambiguous. The CDR3 has 12 residues. Germline values: CDR1 SEHNR, CDR2 FQNEAQ (reference sequence). The V end lost 9 bases, the J end lost 2 bases, and 8 bases lay between the germline ends. The variable domain in full, completed from reference TRBV7-9 and TRBJ1-5, reads DTGVSQNPRHKITKRGQNVTFRCDPISEHNRLYWYRQTLGQGPEFLTYFQNEAQLEKSRLLSDRFSAERPKGSFSTLEIQRTEQGDSAMYLCASSWGNQPQHFGDGTRLSIL.

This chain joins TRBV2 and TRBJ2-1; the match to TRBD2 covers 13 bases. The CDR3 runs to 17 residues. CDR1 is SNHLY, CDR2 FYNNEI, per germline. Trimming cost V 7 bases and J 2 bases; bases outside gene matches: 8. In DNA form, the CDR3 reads TGTGCCAGCACGGGACTAGCGGGGAGTCCCCCCTACAATGAGCAGTTCTTC. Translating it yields CASTGLAGSPPYNEQFF.

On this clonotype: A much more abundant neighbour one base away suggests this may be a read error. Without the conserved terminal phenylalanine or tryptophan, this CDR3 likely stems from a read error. The CDR3 DNA reads as TGTGCTAGTGGTTTAGATTCGTACAGGGTGGGCGAGCAGTACTTA. It is translated as CASGLDSYRVGEQYL. The chain links TRBV12-5 to TRBJ2-7; D possibly corresponds to TRBD1 (6 bases). Germline CDR1 reads LGHNT; CDR2 reads FRNRAP. The CDR3 spans 15 residues. V was pared by 3 bases and J by 6 bases, with 18 bases between.

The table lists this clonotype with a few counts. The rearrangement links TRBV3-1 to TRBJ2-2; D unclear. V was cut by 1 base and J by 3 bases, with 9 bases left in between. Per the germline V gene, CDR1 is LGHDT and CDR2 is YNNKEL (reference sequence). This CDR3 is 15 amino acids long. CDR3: CASSQGGRDTGELFF. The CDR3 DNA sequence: TGTGCCAGCAGCCAAGGGGGTAGGGACACCGGGGAGCTGTTTTTT.